This T cell receptor (beta chain) was recovered during a study of blood T cells in healthy people across ages. About the research overall: Template-switching capture recovered about one barcoded beta molecule per two T cells.

For the second PCR, which ran for about 6 to 11 cycles, a sample-barcoded 5' primer and a J-beta primer mix were used. TCRdb reprocessed the 5' RACE reads via MiXCR and lists one record per CDR3 protein. This sample has roughly 1,500,000 distinct CDR3 sequences, with around 42% found just once. In the case of this clonotype: Relative to the germline gene, one junction end is altered; a read error may explain this.

The CDR3 covers 19 residues. From germline, CDR1 is SEHNR and CDR2 FQNEAQ (reference sequence). This receptor was taken from a woman in her late teens or twenties in good health. The sequenced sample consisted of blood. The rearrangement joins TRBV7-9 to TRBJ2-4, with 15 bases lining up with TRBD2. The DNA end is more similar to TRBJ2-7, so the J call may be wrong. The CDR3 protein is CANSSSGTSGRILPYEQYF. The CDR3 DNA is TGTGCCAACAGCTCTTCCGGGACTAGCGGGAGGATCTTACCCTACGAGCAGTACTTC.